These 29 T cell receptor beta chains were sequenced from one sample in a study of T-cell memory formation after mild COVID-19. TCRdb re-analysed the 5' RACE reads in MiXCR, keeping a single row per CDR3 protein. The data hold some 62,000 distinct CDR3 sequences, with about 10% observed a single time. The sequenced material came from PBMCs or a T cell subset sorted from them (not recorded which). The receptors shown here come from a man aged 18 to 29 who had mild COVID-19 (a few samples of this study predate the infection). Cell type and time point are not known.

The chain joins TRBV28 to TRBJ2-1, with D possibly being TRBD2 (5 bases). V gave up 7 bases and J gave up 3 bases, with 16 bases separating them. The CDR3 totals 15 residues. Looked up from germline, CDR1 is MDHEN and CDR2 is SYDVKM. This CDR3 is CASTPADFGYNEQFF. DNA of the CDR3: TGTGCCAGCACCCCCGCGGACTTTGGCTACAATGAGCAGTTCTTC.

In DNA form, the CDR3 reads TGTGCCAGCAGGAAGGGACAGGGGCCTGAAGCTTTCTTT. It yields the protein CASRKGQGPEAFF. The chain links TRBV7-9 to TRBJ1-1; 10 bases agree with TRBD1. With 6 bases clipped from V and 6 bases from J, the junction kept 4 bases outside the gene matches. From germline, CDR1 is SEHNR and CDR2 FQNEAQ (reference sequence). The CDR3 runs 13 residues. Using reference TRBV7-9 and TRBJ1-1 for the parts outside the CDR3, the full variable domain is DTGVSQNPRHKITKRGQNVTFRCDPISEHNRLYWYRQTLGQGPEFLTYFQNEAQLEKSRLLSDRFSAERPKGSFSTLEIQRTEQGDSAMYLCASRKGQGPEAFFGQGTRLTVV.

The CDR3: CASSLGDVLGNYGYTF. CDR3 DNA: TGCGCCAGCAGCTTGGGGGACGTCCTCGGTAACTATGGCTACACCTTC. The chain employs TRBV5-1 and TRBJ1-2, with a possible D match to TRBD1 (5 bases). Trimming stripped 0 bases from V and 1 base from J, with 13 bases between. CDR1 and CDR2 from the germline V gene are SGHRS and YFSETQ. The CDR3 totals 16 residues.

The chain links TRBV10-3 to TRBJ2-3, with D possibly being TRBD2 (6 bases). V was trimmed by 4 bases and J by 9 bases, leaving 14 bases between them. The CDR3 spans 13 residues. CDR1 is ENHRY, CDR2 SYGVKD, per germline. The DNA of the CDR3 is TGTGCCATCAGTGGGGGGGATGGGGAAACGCAGTATTTT. This codes for CAISGGDGETQYF.

J is TRBJ2-2 and V is TRBV7-2, with no clear D. V was clipped by 3 bases and J by 2 bases, with 4 bases between them. CDR1 is SGHTA, CDR2 FQGNSA, per germline. The CDR3 length is 13 residues. CDR3: CASSFSNTGELFF. CDR3 bases: TGTGCCAGCAGCTTCTCTAACACCGGGGAGCTGTTTTTT.

The chain joins TRBV5-1 to TRBJ2-3; D is unresolved. V lost 4 bases, J lost 3 bases, and 6 bases lay in between. The germline gives CDR1 SGHRS, CDR2 YFSETQ. This CDR3 spans 12 amino acids. The CDR3 coding sequence is TGCGCCAGCAGCGGGTTAACAGATACGCAGTATTTT. It codes for CASSGLTDTQYF.

The rearrangement links TRBV6-2 or TRBV6-3 to TRBJ1-5; 7 nucleotides line up with TRBD1. CDR3 length equals 15 residues. Germline V lookup: CDR1 MNHEY, CDR2 SVGEGT. Trimming at V came to 6 bases and at J to 2 bases, leaving 7 bases not matched to a gene. The CDR3 region has the DNA TGTGCCAGCAGAGTGACAGGGTTCGGCAATCAGCCCCAGCATTTT. Its translation: CASRVTGFGNQPQHF.

There are a few counts of this clonotype. V gene TRBV2 combines with J gene TRBJ2-5; D remains unclear. The length of the CDR3 is 12 residues. V was pared by 6 bases and J by 4 bases, with 9 bases between. Per the germline V gene, CDR1 is SNHLY and CDR2 is FYNNEI. CDR3 DNA sequence: TGTGCCAGCAGCGAGCTCCGAGAGACCCAGTACTTC. Translation gives CASSELRETQYF. Complete variable domain (other parts from reference TRBV2 and TRBJ2-5): EPEVTQTPSHQVTQMGQEVILRCVPISNHLYFYWYRQILGQKVEFLVSFYNNEISEKSEIFDDQFSVERPDGSNFTLKIRSTKLEDSAMYFCASSELRETQYFGPGTRLLVL.

In its sample, this clonotype was seen many times. This chain joins TRBV6-5 and TRBJ2-3, with a weak D call TRBD1 (5 bases). CDR1 MNHEY and CDR2 SVGAGI come from the germline V gene. This CDR3 has 15 residues. V was cut by 2 bases and J by 0 bases, with 9 bases left in between. This CDR3 reads CASSYRTGSTDTQYF. The CDR3 DNA sequence: TGTGCCAGCAGTTACCGAACAGGTAGCACAGATACGCAGTATTTT.

This clonotype was observed a handful of times. The chain recombines TRBV5-1 with TRBJ1-1; a possible D gene is TRBD1 (6 bases). With 7 bases removed from V and 2 bases from J, the gap between germline ends came to 15 bases. This CDR3 has 14 residues. Germline CDR1 is SGHRS and CDR2 is YFSETQ. The chain's CDR3 is CASRRGAVNTEAFF. As DNA, the CDR3 is TGCGCCAGCCGCCGGGGGGCAGTCAACACTGAAGCTTTCTTT.

This clonotype has a count of ten or more. The chain recombines TRBV21-1 with TRBJ2-5; the D call of TRBD1 is as the table states it, not checked on the DNA. TRBV21-1 constitutes a pseudogene. The CDR3 has 15 amino acids. CDR3 sequence (DNA): TGTGCCAGCAGCCGCATAGGGGATTTCCAAGAGACCCAGTACTTC. Amino acids: CASSRIGDFQETQYF.

The chain is built from TRBV20-1 and TRBJ1-3; D is unclear. CDR1 is DFQATT and CDR2 is SNEGSKA in the germline V gene (reference sequence). This CDR3 has 14 amino acids. V was clipped by 1 base and J by 2 bases, with 9 bases between them. In DNA, the CDR3 is TGCAGTGCTAGAGCTGGCGGGCCTGGAAACACCATATATTTT. This codes for CSARAGGPGNTIYF.

This clonotype showed up just a few times. The J gene is TRBJ1-3, the V gene TRBV12-3 or TRBV12-4; D remains unclear. Trimming removed 6 bases at V and 7 bases at J, with 16 bases between. The CDR3 sequence is 14 residues long. The CDR3 region has the DNA TGTGCCAGCAGCAAAGATAGTAGGTGGAACACCATATATTTT. Amino acid sequence: CASSKDSRWNTIYF.

This clonotype was counted at least ten times. The V and J genes are TRBV7-2 and TRBJ1-5; no definite D call. Trimming cost V 0 bases and J 3 bases, with 15 bases left between them. Germline V gives CDR1 SGHTA, CDR2 FQGNSA. There are 17 residues in the CDR3. The CDR3 DNA reads as TGTGCCAGCAGCTTAGCGAGAGAGCTAGGAAACAATCAGCCCCAGCATTTT. Its translation: CASSLARELGNNQPQHF.

The rearrangement uses TRBV3-1 and TRBJ1-1; tentative D call: TRBD1 (6 bases). Germline V lookup: CDR1 LGHDT, CDR2 YNNKEL (reference sequence). The CDR3 loop spans 14 amino acids. The V end was cut by 5 bases, the J end by 4 bases, with 14 bases between. CDR3: CASSAYRDLTEAFF. DNA of the CDR3: TGTGCCAGCAGCGCCTACAGGGACCTCACTGAAGCTTTCTTT.

The rearrangement joins TRBV25-1 to TRBJ2-1, with 7 nucleotides matching TRBD1. Germline CDR1 MGHDK, CDR2 SYGVNS. V dropped 8 bases and J dropped 3; count of bases not matched to a gene: 7. The CDR3 is 14 amino acids. CDR3 region: CASLPGQSYNEQFF. The CDR3, as DNA: TGTGCCAGCCTTCCGGGACAGAGCTACAATGAGCAGTTCTTC.

The chain recombines TRBV4-3 with TRBJ1-6, with D possibly TRBD1 on 5 matching bases. Trimming left V 1 base short and J 7 bases short, with 11 bases between. Germline V gene sequence: CDR1 LGHNA, CDR2 YSLEER. The CDR3 is made up of 15 amino acids. Written as DNA, the CDR3 is TGCGCCAGCAGCCAAGGTGGGGGGATAAATTCACCCCTCCACTTT. Amino acids: CASSQGGGINSPLHF.

This clonotype was observed many times. The chain combines TRBV9 with TRBJ2-3; maybe TRBD1 (5 bases). Germline V gene sequence: CDR1 SGDLS, CDR2 YYNGEE. With 0 bases removed from V and 5 bases from J, the gap between germline ends came to 7 bases. CDR3 size: 13 residues. The CDR3 DNA reads as TGTGCCAGCAGCGTAGAGGGGAAAGATACGCAGTATTTT. It specifies CASSVEGKDTQYF.

This clonotype came up many times. This chain joins TRBV5-5 and TRBJ2-5; 7 nucleotides line up with TRBD1. The CDR3 has 14 residues. V shed 4 bases and J 3 bases; nucleotides not matched to a gene: 6. In germline, CDR1 is SGHKS, CDR2 YYEKEE (reference sequence). CDR3: CASSGYRGEETQYF. The CDR3 coding sequence is TGTGCCAGCAGCGGTTACAGGGGAGAAGAGACCCAGTACTTC.

This clonotype appeared a few times. This rearrangement joins TRBV28 to TRBJ1-3, with D unclear. The CDR3 extends over 15 amino acids. In germline, CDR1 is MDHEN, CDR2 SYDVKM. V was clipped by 9 bases and J by 4 bases, with 19 bases between them. The CDR3 spells CASRMGTFGGNTIYF. The CDR3 coding sequence is TGTGCCAGTCGCATGGGAACCTTCGGGGGAAACACCATATATTTT.

This sequence joins TRBV7-9 and TRBJ2-5, with unresolved D. CDR3 length: 13 residues. The V end was cut by 1 base, the J end by 3 bases, with 6 bases between. Germline lookup yields CDR1 SEHNR and CDR2 FQNEAQ (reference sequence). Here the CDR3 DNA reads TGTGCCAGCAGCTTAGAATGGGAAGAGACCCAGTACTTC. It codes for CASSLEWEETQYF.

Only a few counts were recorded for this clonotype. This sequence joins TRBV29-1 and TRBJ1-1, with D possibly matching TRBD1 (5 bases). The germline V gene has CDR1 SQVTM and CDR2 ANQGSEA. The CDR3 covers 14 residues. V was pared by 4 bases and J by 4 bases, with 16 bases between. The DNA of the CDR3 is TGCAGCGTTGCTACAGGACCCTCGGGCACTGAAGCTTTCTTT. This translates into CSVATGPSGTEAFF. The full variable domain, in which reference TRBV29-1 and TRBJ1-1 provide the parts outside the CDR3, is SAVISQKPSRDICQRGTSLTIQCQVDSQVTMMFWYRQQPGQSLTLIATANQGSEATYESGFVIDKFPISRPNLTFSTLTVSNMSPEDSSIYLCSVATGPSGTEAFFGQGTRLTVV.

This clonotype was detected many times. This chain joins TRBV5-1 and TRBJ2-3; D may be TRBD1 or TRBD2 (5 bases each). Germline loops: CDR1 SGHRS, CDR2 YFSETQ. Trimming removed 1 base at V and 4 bases at J, with 7 bases between. This CDR3 is built from 13 residues. CDR3 sequence (DNA): TGCGCCAGCAGCTTGACGGGGCCAGATACGCAGTATTTT. As protein: CASSLTGPDTQYF. The entire variable domain, with the rest obtained from reference TRBV5-1 and TRBJ2-3, is as follows: KAGVTQTPRYLIKTRGQQVTLSCSPISGHRSVSWYQQTPGQGLQFLFEYFSETQRNKGNFPGRFSGRQFSNSRSEMNVSTLELGDSALYLCASSLTGPDTQYFGPGTRLTVL.

This clonotype was seen only a few times. The chain couples TRBV5-1 to TRBJ1-1; a possible D gene is TRBD1 (6 bases). The V gene's germline CDR1 is SGHRS and CDR2 YFSETQ. The CDR3 spans 15 residues. Trimming removed 4 bases at V and 4 bases at J, with 17 bases between. CDR3 in amino acids: CASSPAQGFGTEAFF. For the CDR3, the DNA is TGCGCCAGCAGCCCAGCACAGGGCTTTGGCACTGAAGCTTTCTTT.

V gene TRBV10-3 combines with J gene TRBJ2-5; no clear D. The CDR3 is made up of 15 amino acids. From germline, CDR1 is ENHRY and CDR2 SYGVKD. The ends were cut back, 2 bases at V and 0 bases at J, with 10 bases in the middle. The CDR3 DNA reads as TGTGCCATCAGTGAGGGGCCCCGTTACCAAGAGACCCAGTACTTC. Its protein product is CAISEGPRYQETQYF.

The chain employs TRBV15 and TRBJ2-5; 7 nucleotides line up with TRBD2. V dropped 5 bases and J dropped 1; count of bases not matched to a gene: 4. The CDR3 is made up of 14 amino acids. Germline V gene data show CDR1 as LNHNV and CDR2 as YYDKDF (reference sequence). CDR3 coding DNA: TGTGCCACCAGCGGGGGGGGATCCCAAGAGACCCAGTACTTC. Translated, it gives CATSGGGSQETQYF.

This clonotype has more than one count but fewer than ten. CDR3 in DNA: TGCGCCAGCAGACCGGGTGAAGGAAAGTCCTACGAGCAGTACGTC. Translating it yields CASRPGEGKSYEQYV. The chain recombines TRBV5-1 with TRBJ2-7; D is ambiguous. The CDR3 has 15 residues. Germline V gene data show CDR1 as SGHRS and CDR2 as YFSETQ. V lost 5 bases, J lost 1 base, and 16 bases lay in between.

This clonotype was picked up a small number of times. This sequence joins TRBV6-2 or TRBV6-3 and TRBJ2-7; TRBD1 agrees at 8 bases. Germline trimming cut 5 bases from V and 3 bases from J; bases unmatched to any gene: 6. CDR1 MNHEY and CDR2 SVGEGT come from the germline V gene. The CDR3 sequence is 14 residues long. The chain's CDR3 is CASSRRTGNYEQYF. In DNA form, the CDR3 reads TGTGCCAGCAGTAGGAGGACAGGGAACTACGAGCAGTACTTC.

A few counts support this clonotype. The rearrangement links TRBV19 to TRBJ2-3; perhaps TRBD2 as D (5 bases). The V gene's germline CDR1 is LNHDA and CDR2 SQIVND (reference sequence). The CDR3 runs to 14 residues. Trimming removed 8 bases from V and 2 bases from J, with 14 bases in between. The CDR3 nucleotides are TGTGCCAGTCAACTAGGACCTAACACAGATACGCAGTATTTT. This translates into CASQLGPNTDTQYF.